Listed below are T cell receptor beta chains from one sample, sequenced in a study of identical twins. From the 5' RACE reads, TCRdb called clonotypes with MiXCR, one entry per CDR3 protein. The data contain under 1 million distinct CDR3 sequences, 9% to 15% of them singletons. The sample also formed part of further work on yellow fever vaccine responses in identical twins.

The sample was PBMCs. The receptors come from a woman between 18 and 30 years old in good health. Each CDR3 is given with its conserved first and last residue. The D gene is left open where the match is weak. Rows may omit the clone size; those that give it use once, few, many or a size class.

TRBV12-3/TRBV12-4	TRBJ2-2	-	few	TGTGCCACCAACGGCCTATTGAACACCGGGGAGCTGTTTTTT	CATNGLLNTGELFF
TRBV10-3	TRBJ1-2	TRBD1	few	TGTGCCATCAGTGACGACAGGGGTGGCTATGGCTACACCTTC	CAISDDRGGYGYTF
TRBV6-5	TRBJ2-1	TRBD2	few	TGTGCCAGCACCCTAGCGGGAGGTGAGCAGTTCTTC	CASTLAGGEQFF
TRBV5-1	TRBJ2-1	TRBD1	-	TGCGCCAGCAGCTCAGGACAGGGGCCGCATGAGCAGTTCTTC	CASSSGQGPHEQFF
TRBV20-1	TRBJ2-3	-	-	TGCAGTGCTAGATCGTCTGTGAGAGATACGCAGTATTTT	CSARSSVRDTQYF
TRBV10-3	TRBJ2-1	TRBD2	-	TGTGCCATCAGTTCTGAGCTAGCGGGATCCCTACTCTCCTACAATGAGCAGTTCTTC	CAISSELAGSLLSYNEQFF
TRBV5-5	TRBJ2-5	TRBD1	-	TGTGCCAGCAGCCGAACGGACAGGGCTTCCCAAGAGACCCAGTACTTC	CASSRTDRASQETQYF
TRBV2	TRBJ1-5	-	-	TGTGCCAGCAGTGTTGCCCGTTTCAATCAGCCCCAGCATTTT	CASSVARFNQPQHF
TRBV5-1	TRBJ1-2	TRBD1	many	TGCGCCAGCAGCGCCGGGACAGGGGCTTATGGCTACACCTTC	CASSAGTGAYGYTF
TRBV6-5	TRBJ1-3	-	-	TGTGCCAGCAGCTTAGCGGTGGGCGCCTCTGGAAACACCATATATTTT	CASSLAVGASGNTIYF
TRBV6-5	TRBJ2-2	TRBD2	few	TGTGCCAGCAGTTCTACAGCGGGGGGAGCCGGAACCGGGGAGCTGTTTTTT	CASSSTAGGAGTGELFF
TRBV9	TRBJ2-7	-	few	TGTGCCAGCAGCGTAGCGGCATCAAACTACTACGAGCAGTACTTC	CASSVAASNYYEQYF
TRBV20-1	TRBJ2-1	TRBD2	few	TGCAGTGCTAGGAGCGGACTAGCGGGAGTCTATGAGCAGTTCTTC	CSARSGLAGVYEQFF
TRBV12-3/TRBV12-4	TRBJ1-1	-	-	TGTGCCAGCAGTTTTGGGGGCCCTGAAGCTTTCTTT	CASSFGGPEAFF
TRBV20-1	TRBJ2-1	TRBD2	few	TGCAGTGCAGGGACTAGCGGGGGGGCTTACAATGAGCAGTTCTTC	CSAGTSGGAYNEQFF
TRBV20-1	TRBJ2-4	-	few	TGCAGTGCCATCGACCAGCAGCGGGTAGTGAACATTCAGTACTTC	CSAIDQQRVVNIQYF
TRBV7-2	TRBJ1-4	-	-	TGTGCCAGCAGTTCAATGCTTCAAAAACTGTTTTTT	CASSSMLQKLFF
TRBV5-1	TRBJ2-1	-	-	TGCGCCAGCAGGGGTTTGGATGAGCAGTTCTTC	CASRGLDEQFF
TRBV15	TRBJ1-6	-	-	TGTGCCACCAGCAGAGTTGGGGAGGGCTCACCCCTCCACTTT	CATSRVGEGSPLHF
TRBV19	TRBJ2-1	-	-	TGTGCCAGTAGTATTCGGCAGGAAGCACCCACGTTCTTC	CASSIRQEAPTFF
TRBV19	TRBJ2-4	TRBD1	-	TGTGCCAGTAGTATGCCCTGGGACAGGGTCATCCCCAAAAACATTCAGTACTTC	CASSMPWDRVIPKNIQYF
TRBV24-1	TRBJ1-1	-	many	TGTGCCACCAGTGACCAGGGGTATACTGAAGCTTTCTTT	CATSDQGYTEAFF
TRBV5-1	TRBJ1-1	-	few	TGCGCCTCCCAGGTCGGGGCGTTGTCGAACACTGAAGCTTTCTTT	CASQVGALSNTEAFF
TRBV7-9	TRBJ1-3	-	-	TGTGCCAGCGGGTTTGCTGGAAACACCATATATTTT	CASGFAGNTIYF
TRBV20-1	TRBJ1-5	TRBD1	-	TGCAGTGCAGAGGACAGGGAGAATCAGCCCCAGCATTTT	CSAEDRENQPQHF
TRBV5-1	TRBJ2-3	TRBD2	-	TGCGCCAGCAGCACGGGAGCGGGGCCTAGCACAGATACGCAGTATTTT	CASSTGAGPSTDTQYF
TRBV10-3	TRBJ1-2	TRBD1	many	TGTGCCACCAAGGGACAGGGGATAAACTATGGCTACACCTTC	CATKGQGINYGYTF
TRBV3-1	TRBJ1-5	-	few	TGTGCCAGCAGCCAAGCTCCCAATCAGCCCCAGCATTTT	CASSQAPNQPQHF